This T cell receptor beta chain stems from a study of T cells in Graves' hyperthyroidism and ophthalmopathy. Authors of the study amplified TCR beta CDR3 regions from RNA transcripts. TCR CDR3 underwent first-round RT-PCR with the HTBI primer set. TCRdb re-called the multiplex PCR reads with MiXCR, one entry per CDR3 protein. Among about 350,000 distinct CDR3 sequences listed, approximately 14% were seen once. This CDR3 region has 14 residues. Unmatched junction bases numbered 3, after V lost 3 bases and J lost 7 bases. In this sample, this clonotype turned up many times. The receptor was isolated from a woman under 40 with Graves' hyperthyroidism. The specimen sequenced was blood. The J gene is TRBJ2-1, the V gene TRBV12-3 or TRBV12-4; 10 positions match TRBD2. For the CDR3, the DNA is TGTGCCAGCAGTTTCAGCGGGAGGGGGAATGAGCAGTTCTTC. This gives the protein CASSFSGRGNEQFF.